One sample yielded the 10 T cell receptor beta chains listed below, sequenced in a study of control samples from healthy donors and cancer patients. TCRdb keeps only in-frame clones here, not all; method: immunoSEQ multiplex PCR. The sample includes 95,000 to 150,000 clones, about 89% of them seen just once. Sequencing was carried out using blood. The source is a woman in her late teens or twenties in good health.

This clone appeared a few times. The chain links TRBV5-6 to TRBJ1-2; no clear D. Trimming took 1 base from V and 4 from J, leaving 17 bases between them. The CDR3 contains 16 residues. CDR1 and CDR2 (germline): SGHDT, YYEEEE. The CDR3 nucleotides are TGTGCCAGCAGCTTGCTTGGGGATTCACCGGGCTATGGCTACACCTTC. Protein sequence: CASSLLGDSPGYGYTF. Complete variable domain (other parts from reference TRBV5-6 and TRBJ1-2): DAGVTQSPTHLIKTRGQQVTLRCSPKSGHDTVSWYQQALGQGPQFIFQYYEEEERQRGNFPDRFSGHQFPNYSSELNVNALLLGDSALYLCASSLLGDSPGYGYTFGSGTRLTVV.

This chain connects TRBV10-3 to TRBJ1-2; D is ambiguous. Trimming removed 5 bases from V and 5 bases from J, with 15 bases in between. The germline gives CDR1 ENHRY, CDR2 SYGVKD. This CDR3 has 14 amino acids. The CDR3 spells CAISSGSSGYGYTF. The CDR3 coding sequence is TGTGCCATCAGTTCTGGCTCGTCGGGTTATGGCTACACCTTC.

The chain joins TRBV20-1 to TRBJ2-1; a weak D match, TRBD2 (6 bases). The CDR3 is 11 amino acids. CDR1 is DFQATT and CDR2 is SNEGSKA in the germline V gene (reference sequence). The CDR3 DNA is TGCAGCGTGACTAGTGGCAATGAGCAGTTCTTC. This sequence encodes CSVTSGNEQFF.

The CDR3 sequence is CATRRGEYTEAFF. CDR3 coding DNA: TGTGCCACCAGAAGAGGGGAGTACACTGAAGCTTTCTTT. V gene TRBV24-1 combines with J gene TRBJ1-1; D is possibly TRBD1 (5 bases). The CDR3 spans 13 residues. The ends were cut back, 7 bases at V and 3 bases at J, with 11 bases in the middle. From germline, CDR1 is KGHDR and CDR2 SFDVKD.

The CDR3 DNA reads TGTGCCTGGAGCGGGGGGTTAGTCGCAAACACAGATACGCAGTATTTT. As protein: CAWSGGLVANTDTQYF. The chain couples TRBV30 to TRBJ2-3; 7 positions match TRBD2. Germline V lookup: CDR1 GTSNPN, CDR2 SVGIG (reference sequence). The ends lost 3 bases at V and 2 bases at J; junction bases unmatched: 11. CDR3 length equals 16 residues.

The J gene is TRBJ1-3, the V gene TRBV28; D possibly corresponds to TRBD1 (5 bases). CDR1 is MDHEN and CDR2 is SYDVKM in the germline V gene. V lost 5 bases and J 4 bases, leaving 9 bases between the germline ends. CDR3 length: 13 amino acids. The CDR3 DNA reads as TGTGCCAGCAGTCTCAGACAGGGAAACACCATATATTTT. It codes for CASSLRQGNTIYF.

This chain links TRBV24-1 with TRBJ2-1; D possibly matches TRBD1 or TRBD2 (5 bases each). The CDR3 loop spans 15 amino acids. Germline V gives CDR1 KGHDR, CDR2 SFDVKD. V shed 10 bases and J shed 0 bases, with 15 bases lying between them. CDR3 in amino acids: CATQPGQPSYNEQFF. The CDR3 nucleotides read TGTGCCACACAGCCGGGGCAGCCCTCCTACAATGAGCAGTTCTTC.

This clone appeared once. The chain joins TRBV5-1 to TRBJ1-1, with a possible D match to TRBD1 (5 bases). The CDR3 is 15 amino acids. Trimming removed 1 base from V and 2 bases from J, with 12 bases in between. The germline V gene has CDR1 SGHRS and CDR2 YFSETQ. CDR3 protein: CASSLPAGTNTEAFF. The CDR3 coding sequence is TGCGCCAGCAGCTTGCCAGCCGGGACTAACACTGAAGCTTTCTTT.

The rearrangement joins TRBV11-2 to TRBJ1-1; D may be TRBD1 (6 bases). CDR1 and CDR2 (germline): SGHAT, FQNNGV. The length of the CDR3 is 14 residues. Deletions cut 5 bases from V and 7 bases from J, with 17 bases between. The CDR3 here is CASSAQQGKGEAFF. In nucleotides, the CDR3 is TGTGCCAGCAGCGCTCAACAGGGCAAAGGTGAAGCTTTCTTT.

The chain employs TRBV5-1 and TRBJ2-7; TRBD2 matches 11 bases. The V segment lost 4 bases and the J segment 2 bases; nucleotides outside the gene matches: 8. This CDR3 has 16 residues. Germline V lookup: CDR1 SGHRS, CDR2 YFSETQ. CDR3 in DNA: TGCGCCAGCAGCCGAACCCTAGCGGGAGGTGCCTACGAGCAGTACTTC. This codes for CASSRTLAGGAYEQYF.